A single T cell receptor beta chain is shown here with its context. The data were obtained in a study of control samples from healthy donors and cancer patients. The CDR3 runs 16 residues. From germline, CDR1 is LGHDT and CDR2 YNNKEL (reference sequence). V was pared by 4 bases and J by 3 bases, with 16 bases between. Measured with immunoSEQ multiplex PCR; TCRdb has only the in-frame clones, and not every one. The ten most abundant clones cover under 2.5% of a sample with under 200,000 clones. The sequence came from a woman aged 30 to 39 in good health. The sample was blood. This sequence joins TRBV3-1 (or the pseudogene TRBV3-2) and TRBJ1-5, with D possibly matching TRBD1 (5 bases). The DNA for the CDR3 is TGTGCCAGCAGCCCCCGGGGAGGGGCCTACAATCAGCCCCAGCATTTT. This sequence encodes CASSPRGGAYNQPQHF.